This T cell receptor beta chain emerged from a study of blood T cell repertoires in COVID-19 (dated by TCRdb to about 2020). Broadly, across the study: The collaborator samples originated in the United States, Italy and Spain and spanned the acute and convalescent phases of COVID-19. The material from the prospective study consisted of cDNA or gDNA derived from T cells, B-cell-depleted T cells, or PBMCs. The dataset comprised deeply sampled blood TCRbeta repertoires from subjects exposed to, actively infected with, or recovered from COVID-19. The repertoires were released in a freely available public database meant as a resource for research on the immune response to SARS-CoV-2. Samples were obtained from the ongoing ImmuneRACE study (first 160 participants) and from some 1,200 subjects provided by 6 global collaborators. The sample metadata nearly always contained a de-identified subject ID, COVID-19 status, age in years and sex. HLA class I and class II types, where available, came from metadata supplied by the sample provider rather than from assay-based typing. What the study reported, not specific to this receptor: How much clinical and demographic metadata was included differed by source and by participant, and the metadata was provided uncurated.

The collaborating institutions used their own protocols to collect whole blood in K2EDTA tubes. For TCRbeta analysis, collaborators shipped samples in one of three forms: frozen whole blood, isolated PBMCs, or DNA extracted from either of those sample types. About this clone: Its target antigen remains unknown. Within one base of it there is no much larger clone, and no base qualities were kept.

TCRbeta CDR3 regions were amplified from genomic DNA by means of the immunoSEQ Assay, a bias-controlled multiplex PCR. The authors' analysis ran thus. Within the assay, amplification of reference gene primers was used to estimate how many nucleated cells each sample contained. Sequence reads were collapsed and filtered to measure the absolute abundance of every unique TCRbeta CDR3 rearrangement. For each sample, productive Simpson clonality was calculated as the square root of Simpson's diversity index over productive rearrangements. What TCRdb holds here is the immuneACCESS table cut down to in-frame rearrangements. Part of the clones is not present; checked against another copy, under half of the missing clones reflect an unresolved V gene, and the others are unexplained. The D gene and trimming were derived from the DNA, and the V and J assignments and clone size from that table. The sample data list fewer than 250,000 clones, and around 82% of these were observed just once. The top ten clonotypes cover 2.9% of the sample.

Sequenced sample: peripheral blood. This sequence was found in a man aged 45-65 years with active or convalescent COVID-19.

The CDR3 corresponds to CASRPRRSEAFF. The nucleotide sequence is given as TGTGCCAGCAGACCGCGCAGGTCTGAAGCTTTCTTT. This sequence uses TRBV28 and TRBJ1-1, with the D gene uncertain. The CDR3 goes from the cysteine to the phenylalanine over 12 residues. Left in the record is the CDR3 DNA by itself, 36 bases read in frame from the first base. The V and J ends are trimmed by 6 bases and 6 bases, leaving 11 bases between them. CDR1 and CDR2 are drawn from the germline V gene: MDHEN, SYDVKM.